The rows below give T cell receptor beta chains drawn from one sample of a study of CD8 T cells in Susac syndrome. Each CDR3 protein gets one entry after TCRdb re-called the immunoSEQ multiplex PCR reads with MiXCR. The data contain over 140,000 distinct CDR3 sequences, just under 95% of them singletons. The sequencing sample was made of CD4+ T cells from PBMCs. These receptors were obtained from a human donor with Susac syndrome. Each CDR3 is given with its conserved first and last residue. D genes are given only for firm matches. Clone size appears in some rows only: once, few, many, or a class for an expanded clone.

d_call	v_call	j_call	clone_size	cdr3_aa	cdr3_nt
.	TRBV27	TRBJ2-6	.	CASSSRTALFSGANVLTF	TGTGCCAGCAGTTCCCGGACAGCGTTATTCTCTGGGGCCAACGTCCTGACTTTC
TRBD1	TRBV28	TRBJ1-1	.	CASSRTGGIMNTEAFF	TGTGCCAGCAGTCGGACAGGGGGAATAATGAACACTGAAGCTTTCTTT
.	TRBV30	TRBJ1-1	.	CAWSPTNTEAFF	TGTGCCTGGAGTCCCACGAACACTGAAGCTTTCTTT
.	TRBV2	TRBJ1-1	.	CASSDGPGEAFF	TGTGCCAGCAGTGATGGCCCTGGTGAAGCTTTCTTT
.	TRBV20-1	TRBJ1-2	.	CSAKGLYGYTF	TGCAGTGCTAAGGGGTTGTATGGCTACACCTTC
.	TRBV6-4	TRBJ1-6	.	CASSEAAGSGSPLHF	TGTGCCAGCAGTGAAGCGGCAGGGTCGGGTTCACCCCTCCACTTT
.	TRBV30	TRBJ1-1	.	CAWDYRNTEAFF	TGTGCCTGGGATTACAGAAACACTGAAGCTTTCTTT
TRBD1	TRBV6-6	TRBJ1-2	.	CASSSPGQGVGYTF	TGTGCCAGCAGTTCTCCGGGACAGGGAGTGGGCTACACCTTC
.	TRBV9	TRBJ1-2	.	CASSVGSGVGYGYTF	TGTGCCAGCAGCGTAGGCTCGGGAGTTGGCTATGGCTACACCTTC
.	TRBV20-1	TRBJ2-7	.	CSAPDKTYEQYF	TGCAGTGCCCCCGACAAGACTTACGAGCAGTACTTC
TRBD1	TRBV9	TRBJ2-2	.	CATRTGNTGELFF	TGTGCCACTAGGACAGGGAACACCGGGGAGCTGTTTTTT
.	TRBV10-3	TRBJ2-5	.	CAIAKNQETQYF	TGTGCCATCGCAAAGAACCAAGAGACCCAGTACTTC
.	TRBV12-3/TRBV12-4	TRBJ1-5	.	CASSLADGQPGALGQPQHF	TGTGCCAGCAGTTTAGCGGATGGACAGCCCGGGGCTCTGGGTCAGCCCCAGCATTTT
TRBD1	TRBV10-3	TRBJ2-7	.	CAIRSQGANEQYF	TGTGCCATCAGATCCCAGGGGGCGAACGAGCAGTACTTC
.	TRBV27	TRBJ2-6	.	CASSSWVSSGANVLTF	TGTGCCAGCAGTTCCTGGGTGAGCTCTGGGGCCAACGTCCTGACTTTC
.	TRBV7-8	TRBJ2-7	.	CASSLEAAYEQYF	TGTGCCAGCAGCTTAGAAGCAGCCTACGAGCAGTACTTC
TRBD1	TRBV30	TRBJ2-1	.	CAWSPLTGLNNEQFF	TGTGCCTGGAGTCCACTGACAGGGCTCAACAATGAGCAGTTCTTC
.	TRBV10-3	TRBJ2-7	.	CAISGANEQYF	TGTGCCATCAGTGGAGCGAACGAGCAGTACTTC
TRBD2	TRBV4-2	TRBJ2-1	once	CASSGRTSVLNEQFF	TGTGCCAGCAGCGGTCGGACTAGCGTCCTCAATGAGCAGTTCTTC
.	TRBV14	TRBJ1-3	.	CASSARQNSGNTIYF	TGTGCCAGCAGCGCCCGACAGAACTCTGGAAACACCATATATTTT
.	TRBV4-2	TRBJ2-2	.	CASSQLTGPKNTGELFF	TGTGCCAGCAGCCAACTAACCGGACCAAAGAACACCGGGGAGCTGTTTTTT
.	TRBV2	TRBJ2-3	.	CASTLGGVRTDTQYF	TGTGCCAGCACCCTGGGGGGCGTTCGCACAGATACGCAGTATTTT
TRBD2	TRBV5-1	TRBJ2-5	.	CASSPGTSTRAETQYF	TGCGCCAGCAGCCCCGGGACTAGCACCCGCGCGGAGACCCAGTACTTC
TRBD2	TRBV12-3/TRBV12-4	TRBJ2-7	.	CASSLGLADYEQYF	TGTGCCAGCAGTTTAGGACTAGCGGACTACGAGCAGTACTTC
TRBD1	TRBV29-1	TRBJ2-1	.	CSGRGFSSYNEQFF	TGCAGCGGCAGGGGGTTTAGCTCCTACAATGAGCAGTTCTTC
TRBD2	TRBV5-4	TRBJ2-5	.	CASSFPSGGARETQYF	TGTGCCAGCAGCTTTCCTAGCGGGGGGGCACGTGAGACCCAGTACTTC
TRBD1	TRBV30	TRBJ1-2	.	CAWHDRGAGGYTF	TGTGCCTGGCATGACAGGGGGGCAGGTGGCTACACCTTC
TRBD2	TRBV30	TRBJ2-1	.	CAWSWVAGGLTQFF	TGTGCCTGGAGTTGGGTAGCGGGAGGGCTTACGCAGTTCTTC
.	TRBV30	TRBJ2-1	.	CAWSEGNEQFF	TGTGCCTGGAGTGAAGGGAATGAGCAGTTCTTC
TRBD2	TRBV12-3/TRBV12-4	TRBJ2-2	.	CASSRTSGAPGELFF	TGTGCCAGCAGTCGGACTAGCGGGGCCCCCGGGGAGCTGTTTTTT
TRBD1	TRBV9	TRBJ2-5	.	CASSAQGGRETQYF	TGTGCCAGCAGCGCCCAAGGGGGCAGAGAGACCCAGTACTTC
.	TRBV4-3	TRBJ2-7	.	CASSQDSRRLFF	TGCGCCAGCAGCCAAGATAGCCGGAGACTCTTCTTC
TRBD2	TRBV7-2	TRBJ2-5	.	CASSRLGTSFAETQYF	TGTGCCAGCAGCCGACTCGGGACTAGCTTCGCGGAGACCCAGTACTTC
.	TRBV11-2	TRBJ2-5	.	CASSPLTGPTVTQYF	TGTGCCAGCAGCCCCCTGACAGGACCCACAGTGACCCAGTACTTC
.	TRBV12-3/TRBV12-4	TRBJ2-7	.	CASSVGLRGSYEQYF	TGTGCCAGCAGTGTGGGACTCCGGGGCTCCTACGAGCAGTACTTC
TRBD1	TRBV29-1	TRBJ2-1	.	CSGSGDRGENEQFF	TGCAGCGGGTCCGGGGACAGGGGAGAAAATGAGCAGTTCTTC
.	TRBV5-6	TRBJ1-1	.	CASSLAIAEPDHEAFF	TGTGCCAGCAGCTTGGCCATTGCTGAACCCGATCATGAAGCTTTCTTT
TRBD1	TRBV30	TRBJ1-2	.	CAWSKGQSYGYTF	TGTGCCTGGAGCAAGGGACAGTCCTATGGCTACACCTTC
.	TRBV30	TRBJ2-3	.	CAWSVQGTDTQYF	TGTGCCTGGAGTGTACAGGGCACAGATACGCAGTATTTT
.	TRBV15	TRBJ2-6	.	CATSKENSGANVLTF	TGTGCCACCAGCAAAGAAAACTCTGGGGCCAACGTCCTGACTTTC
.	TRBV29-1	TRBJ2-1	.	CSVEAGSISRQFF	TGCAGCGTTGAAGCGGGAAGTATAAGTAGGCAGTTCTTC
.	TRBV20-1	TRBJ2-3	.	CSASRENTDTQYF	TGCAGTGCTAGTAGGGAGAACACAGATACGCAGTATTTT
.	TRBV6-5	TRBJ1-2	few	CASSYSGYGYTF	TGTGCCAGCAGTTACTCAGGGTATGGCTACACCTTC
.	TRBV29-1	TRBJ2-7	.	CSVGPHGTANYEQYF	TGCAGCGTTGGGCCCCATGGGACGGCAAACTACGAGCAGTACTTC
.	TRBV20-1	TRBJ2-7	once	CSARRGYVYEQYF	TGCAGTGCTAGAAGGGGTTACGTCTACGAGCAGTACTTC
.	TRBV11-2	TRBJ1-3	.	CASSLLTGAVYF	TGTGCCAGCAGCTTATTAACCGGCGCCGTATATTTT
.	TRBV2	TRBJ2-4	once	CATSTLAKNIQYF	TGTGCCACCTCAACACTAGCCAAAAACATTCAGTACTTC
.	TRBV9	TRBJ1-2	.	CASSLVGVKDGYTF	TGTGCCAGCAGCCTGGTGGGGGTTAAGGATGGCTACACCTTC
.	TRBV19	TRBJ1-1	.	CASSKGHPYYTEAFF	TGTGCCAGTAGTAAGGGACATCCGTACTACACTGAAGCTTTCTTT
.	TRBV12-3/TRBV12-4	TRBJ1-2	few	CASSLAGAINYGYTF	TGTGCCAGCAGTTTAGCAGGGGCGATAAACTATGGCTACACCTTC
.	TRBV12-3/TRBV12-4	TRBJ2-5	.	CASSFGFRETQYF	TGTGCCAGCAGTTTTGGATTTAGGGAGACCCAGTACTTC
.	TRBV20-1	TRBJ1-1	.	CSANEGAEAFF	TGCAGTGCTAACGAGGGGGCTGAAGCTTTCTTT
.	TRBV23-1	TRBJ1-5	.	CASSQPYSDRQPQHF	TGCGCCAGCAGTCAGCCCTACAGTGATCGGCAGCCCCAGCATTTT
TRBD2	TRBV29-1	TRBJ2-1	.	CSGREPGYNEQFF	TGCAGCGGGCGGGAGCCGGGGTACAATGAGCAGTTCTTC
TRBD2	TRBV20-1	TRBJ2-7	.	CSAGRTSGRDEQYF	TGCAGTGCGGGACGGACTAGCGGGAGGGACGAGCAGTACTTC
TRBD1	TRBV20-1	TRBJ1-1	.	CSILGTGKNTEAFF	TGCAGTATTCTGGGGACAGGGAAGAACACTGAAGCTTTCTTT
TRBD1	TRBV5-1	TRBJ1-1	.	CASSLQGAYTEAFF	TGCGCCAGCAGCTTACAGGGGGCGTACACTGAAGCTTTCTTT